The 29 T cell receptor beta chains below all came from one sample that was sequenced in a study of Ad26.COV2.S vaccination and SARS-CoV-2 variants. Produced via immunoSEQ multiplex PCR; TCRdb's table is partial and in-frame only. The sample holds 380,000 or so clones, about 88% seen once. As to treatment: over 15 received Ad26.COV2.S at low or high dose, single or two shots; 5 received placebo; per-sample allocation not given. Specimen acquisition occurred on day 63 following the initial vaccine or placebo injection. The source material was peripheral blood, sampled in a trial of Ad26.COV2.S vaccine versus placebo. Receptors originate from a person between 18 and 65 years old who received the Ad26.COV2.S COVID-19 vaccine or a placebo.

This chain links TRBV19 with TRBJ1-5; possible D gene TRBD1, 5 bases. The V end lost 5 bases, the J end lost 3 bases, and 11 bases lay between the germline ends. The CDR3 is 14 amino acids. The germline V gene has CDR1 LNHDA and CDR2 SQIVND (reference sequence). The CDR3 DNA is TGTGCCAGTAGTTTCGGGACCCCCAATCAGCCCCAGCATTTT. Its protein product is CASSFGTPNQPQHF.

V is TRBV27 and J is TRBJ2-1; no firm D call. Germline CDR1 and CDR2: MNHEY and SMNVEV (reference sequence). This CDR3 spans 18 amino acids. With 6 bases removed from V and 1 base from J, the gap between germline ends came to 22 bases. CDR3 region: CASSAHSASESSYNEQFF. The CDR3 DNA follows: TGTGCCAGCAGCGCCCACTCAGCGTCTGAATCTTCCTACAATGAGCAGTTCTTC.

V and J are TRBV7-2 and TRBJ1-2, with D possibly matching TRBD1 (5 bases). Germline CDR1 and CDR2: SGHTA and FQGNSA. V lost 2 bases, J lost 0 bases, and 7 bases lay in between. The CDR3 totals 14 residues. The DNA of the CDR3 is TGTGCCAGCAGCTTACAGGGACCTAACTATGGCTACACCTTC. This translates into CASSLQGPNYGYTF.

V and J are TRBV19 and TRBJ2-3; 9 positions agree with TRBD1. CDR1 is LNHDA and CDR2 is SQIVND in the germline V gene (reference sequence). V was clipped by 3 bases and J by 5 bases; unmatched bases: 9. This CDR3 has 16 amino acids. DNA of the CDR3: TGTGCCAGTAGTATCCAACAGGGGGCGATAAGAGATACGCAGTATTTT. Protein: CASSIQQGAIRDTQYF. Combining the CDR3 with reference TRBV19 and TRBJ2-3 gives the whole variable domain DGGITQSPKYLFRKEGQNVTLSCEQNLNHDAMYWYRQDPGQGLRLIYYSQIVNDFQKGDIAEGYSVSREKKESFPLTVTSAQKNPTAFYLCASSIQQGAIRDTQYFGPGTRLTVL.

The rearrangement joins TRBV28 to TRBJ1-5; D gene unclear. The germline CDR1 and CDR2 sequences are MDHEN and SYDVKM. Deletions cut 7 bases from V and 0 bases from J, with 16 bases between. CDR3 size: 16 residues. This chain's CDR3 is CASTSHGRLSNQPQHF. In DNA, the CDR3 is TGTGCCAGCACCTCCCATGGGCGCCTTAGCAATCAGCCCCAGCATTTT.

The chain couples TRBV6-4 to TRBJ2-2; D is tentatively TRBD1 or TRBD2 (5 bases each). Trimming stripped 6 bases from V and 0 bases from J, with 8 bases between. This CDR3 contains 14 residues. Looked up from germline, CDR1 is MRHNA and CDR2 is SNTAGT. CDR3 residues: CASSGTTNTGELFF. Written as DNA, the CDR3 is TGTGCCAGCAGCGGGACGACGAACACCGGGGAGCTGTTTTTT.

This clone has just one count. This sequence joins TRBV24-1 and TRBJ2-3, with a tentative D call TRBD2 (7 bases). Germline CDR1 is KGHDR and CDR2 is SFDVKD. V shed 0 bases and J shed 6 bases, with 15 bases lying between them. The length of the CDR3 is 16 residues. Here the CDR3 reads CATSDLGGAGGDTQYF. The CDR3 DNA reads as TGTGCCACCAGTGATTTGGGGGGGGCAGGTGGGGATACGCAGTATTTT.

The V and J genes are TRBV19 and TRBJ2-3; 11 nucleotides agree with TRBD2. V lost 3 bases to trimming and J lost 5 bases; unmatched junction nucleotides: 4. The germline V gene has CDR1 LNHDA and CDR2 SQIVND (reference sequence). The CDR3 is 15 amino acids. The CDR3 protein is CASSMASGRIDTQYF. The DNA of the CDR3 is TGTGCCAGTAGTATGGCTAGCGGGAGGATAGATACGCAGTATTTT.

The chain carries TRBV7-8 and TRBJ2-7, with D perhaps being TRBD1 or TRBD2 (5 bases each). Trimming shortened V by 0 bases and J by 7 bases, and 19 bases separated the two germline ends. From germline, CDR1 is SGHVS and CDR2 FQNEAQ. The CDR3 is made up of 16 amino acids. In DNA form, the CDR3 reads TGTGCCAGCAGCTTAGCGGTCACCCCGGGACGGGGAGAGCAGTACTTC. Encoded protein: CASSLAVTPGRGEQYF.

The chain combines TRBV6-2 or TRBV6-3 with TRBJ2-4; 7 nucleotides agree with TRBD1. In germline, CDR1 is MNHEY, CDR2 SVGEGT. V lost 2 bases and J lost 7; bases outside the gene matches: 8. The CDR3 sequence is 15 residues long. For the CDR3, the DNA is TGTGCCAGCAGTTACGATGCAGGGGGATCGAACATTCAGTACTTC. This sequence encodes CASSYDAGGSNIQYF.

The CDR3 coding sequence is TGTGCCAGAGGGGCCCCACAGGAGCCCCCCGCCGATACGCAGTATTTT. Translating gives CARGAPQEPPADTQYF. The rearrangement joins TRBV19 to TRBJ2-3; D perhaps matches TRBD1 (5 bases). Germline CDR1 and CDR2: LNHDA and SQIVND (reference sequence). V gave up 9 bases and J gave up 6 bases, with 25 bases separating them. CDR3 length: 16 residues.

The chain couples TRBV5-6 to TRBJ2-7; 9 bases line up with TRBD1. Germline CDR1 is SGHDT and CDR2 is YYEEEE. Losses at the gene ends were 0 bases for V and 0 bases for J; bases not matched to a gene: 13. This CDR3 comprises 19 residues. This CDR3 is CASSLGQGVLTYLSYEQYF. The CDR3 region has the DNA TGTGCCAGCAGCTTGGGACAGGGGGTGCTTACTTACCTCTCCTACGAGCAGTACTTC.

The DNA for the CDR3 is TGTGCCAGCAGCCCCCCGACGGCAGGCCTATCCTACGAGCAGTACTTC. Its protein product is CASSPPTAGLSYEQYF. V is TRBV2 and J is TRBJ2-7; D is ambiguous. The germline CDR1 and CDR2 sequences are SNHLY and FYNNEI. The CDR3 is 16 amino acids. V was pared by 6 bases and J by 1 base, with 19 bases between.

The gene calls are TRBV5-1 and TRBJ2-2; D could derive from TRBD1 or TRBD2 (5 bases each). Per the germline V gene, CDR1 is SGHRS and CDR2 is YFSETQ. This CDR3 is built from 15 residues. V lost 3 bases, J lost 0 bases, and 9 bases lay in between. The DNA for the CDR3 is TGCGCCAGCAGCTGGGGGACCACGAACACCGGGGAGCTGTTTTTT. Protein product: CASSWGTTNTGELFF.

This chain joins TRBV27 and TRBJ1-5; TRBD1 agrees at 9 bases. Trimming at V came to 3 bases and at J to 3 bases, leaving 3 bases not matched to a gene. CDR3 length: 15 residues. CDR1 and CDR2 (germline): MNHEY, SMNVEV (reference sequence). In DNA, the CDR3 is TGTGCCAGCAGTTTCCGGGACAGGGTCAATCAGCCCCAGCATTTT. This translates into CASSFRDRVNQPQHF.

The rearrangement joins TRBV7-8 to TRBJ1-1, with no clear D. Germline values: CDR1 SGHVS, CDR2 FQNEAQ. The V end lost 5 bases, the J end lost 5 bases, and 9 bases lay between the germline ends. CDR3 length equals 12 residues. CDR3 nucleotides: TGTGCCAGCAGCCCAGCCCCAACTGAAGCTTTCTTT. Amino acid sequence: CASSPAPTEAFF.

CDR3 residues: CASSSLGTSYTGELFF. CDR3 nucleotides: TGTGCCAGCAGCTCATTAGGGACATCGTACACCGGGGAGCTGTTTTTT. The rearrangement links TRBV11-2 to TRBJ2-2; a possible D gene is TRBD1 (6 bases). The CDR3 runs 16 residues. Deletions cut 4 bases from V and 3 bases from J, with 15 bases between. Germline V lookup: CDR1 SGHAT, CDR2 FQNNGV.

DNA of the CDR3: TGTGCCAGCAGTTTACAGCCAACTGGGGCCAACGTCCTGACTTTC. This codes for CASSLQPTGANVLTF. J is TRBJ2-6 and V is TRBV28; D gene uncertain. The germline V gene encodes CDR1 MDHEN and CDR2 SYDVKM. The CDR3 length is 15 residues. The ends were cut back, 2 bases at V and 2 bases at J, with 7 bases in the middle.

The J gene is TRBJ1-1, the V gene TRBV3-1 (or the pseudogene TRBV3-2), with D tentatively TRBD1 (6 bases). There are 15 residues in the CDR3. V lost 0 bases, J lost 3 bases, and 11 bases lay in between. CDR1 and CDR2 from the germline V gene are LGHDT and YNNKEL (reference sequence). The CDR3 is CASSQDNGQHTEAFF. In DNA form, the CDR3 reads TGTGCCAGCAGCCAAGATAACGGACAGCACACTGAAGCTTTCTTT.

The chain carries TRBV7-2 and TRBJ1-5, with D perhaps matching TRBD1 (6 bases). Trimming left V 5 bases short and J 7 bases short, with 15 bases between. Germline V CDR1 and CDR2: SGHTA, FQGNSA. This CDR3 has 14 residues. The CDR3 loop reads CASSLMGGHQPQHF. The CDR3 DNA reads TGTGCCAGCAGCCTAATGGGGGGGCACCAGCCCCAGCATTTT. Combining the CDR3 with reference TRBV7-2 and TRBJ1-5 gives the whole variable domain GAGVSQSPSNKVTEKGKDVELRCDPISGHTALYWYRQSLGQGLEFLIYFQGNSAPDKSGLPSDRFSAERTGGSVSTLTIQRTQQEDSAVYLCASSLMGGHQPQHFGDGTRLSIL.

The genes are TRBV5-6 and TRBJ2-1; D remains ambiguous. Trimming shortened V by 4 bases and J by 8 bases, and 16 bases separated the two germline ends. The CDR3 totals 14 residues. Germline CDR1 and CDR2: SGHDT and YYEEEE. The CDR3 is CASSPDHQSDEQFF. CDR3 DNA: TGTGCCAGCAGCCCGGACCACCAAAGCGATGAGCAGTTCTTC.

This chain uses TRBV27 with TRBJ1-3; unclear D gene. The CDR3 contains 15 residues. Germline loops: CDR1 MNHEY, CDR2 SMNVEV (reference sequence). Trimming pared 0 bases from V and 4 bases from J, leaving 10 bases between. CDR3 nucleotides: TGTGCCAGCAGTTTATCGGGTGGAGGGGGAAACACCATATATTTT. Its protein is CASSLSGGGGNTIYF.

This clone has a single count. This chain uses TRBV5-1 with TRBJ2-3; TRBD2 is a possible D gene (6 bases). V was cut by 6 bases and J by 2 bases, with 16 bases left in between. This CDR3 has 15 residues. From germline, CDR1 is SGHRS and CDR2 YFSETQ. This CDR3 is CASIGGSGFTDTQYF. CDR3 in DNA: TGCGCCAGCATTGGGGGTAGCGGATTCACAGATACGCAGTATTTT.

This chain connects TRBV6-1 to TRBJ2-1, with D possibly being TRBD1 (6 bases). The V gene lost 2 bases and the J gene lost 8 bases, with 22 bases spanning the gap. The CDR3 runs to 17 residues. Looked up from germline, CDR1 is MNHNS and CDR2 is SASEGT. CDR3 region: CASSESLGSGGSHEQFF. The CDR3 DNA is TGTGCCAGCAGTGAAAGTTTGGGTAGTGGGGGCAGCCATGAGCAGTTCTTC.

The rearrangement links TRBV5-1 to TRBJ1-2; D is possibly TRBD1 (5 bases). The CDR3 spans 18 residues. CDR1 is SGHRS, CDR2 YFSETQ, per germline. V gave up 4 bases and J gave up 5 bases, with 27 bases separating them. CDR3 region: CASSGITTGKLNVYGYTF. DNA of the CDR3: TGCGCCAGCAGCGGAATCACCACAGGAAAACTAAACGTATATGGCTACACCTTC.

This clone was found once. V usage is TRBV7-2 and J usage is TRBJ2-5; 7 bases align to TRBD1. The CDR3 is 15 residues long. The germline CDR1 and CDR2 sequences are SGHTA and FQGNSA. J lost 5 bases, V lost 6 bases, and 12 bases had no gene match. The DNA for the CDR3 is TGTGCCAGCAGTTGGACGAGGGGGCGCCGGGAGACCCAGTACTTC. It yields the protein CASSWTRGRRETQYF.

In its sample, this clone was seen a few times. The CDR3 coding sequence is TGTGCCAGCTCACCGGACGGAAGCTATGGCTACACCTTC. Its translation is CASSPDGSYGYTF. The chain recombines TRBV18 with TRBJ1-2; D remains unclear. The CDR3 is made up of 13 amino acids. Germline CDR1 and CDR2: KGHSH and LQKENI. Between the trimmed V and J ends, which lost 3 bases and 4 bases, there was a span of 9 bases.

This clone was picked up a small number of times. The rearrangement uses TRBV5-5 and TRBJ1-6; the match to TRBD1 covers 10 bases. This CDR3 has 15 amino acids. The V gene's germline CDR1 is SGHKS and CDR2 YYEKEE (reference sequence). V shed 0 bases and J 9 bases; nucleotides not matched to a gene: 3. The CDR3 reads CASSLAGTGASPLHF. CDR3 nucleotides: TGTGCCAGCAGCTTGGCCGGGACAGGGGCTTCACCCCTCCACTTT.

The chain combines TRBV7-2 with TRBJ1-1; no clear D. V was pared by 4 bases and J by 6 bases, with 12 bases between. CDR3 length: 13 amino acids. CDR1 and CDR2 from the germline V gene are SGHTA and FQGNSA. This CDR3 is CASSSSLRAEAFF. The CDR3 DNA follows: TGTGCCAGCAGCTCCTCTTTAAGGGCTGAAGCTTTCTTT.